Following are 8 T cell receptor beta chains from one sample sequenced in a study of post-analysis software for immune sequencing data. No antigen is known for these receptors. General study findings and limits: Controls had lower frequencies than patients of 4 or 5 TRBV segments, which included TRBV5-6, TRBV5-1 and TRBV20-1.

cDNA libraries of TCR beta carried unique molecular identifiers. TCRdb re-derived calls from the PCR reads in MiXCR, one entry per CDR3 protein. The sample holds approximately 160,000 distinct CDR3 sequences, approximately 28% seen once. Specimen: blood. These receptors originate from a girl aged 10-17 years with multiple sclerosis.

This chain connects TRBV5-1 to TRBJ1-4; 8 bases fit TRBD1. V trimming: 0 bases; J trimming: 3 bases; junction bases outside the gene matches: 7. Germline values: CDR1 SGHRS, CDR2 YFSETQ. This CDR3 has 17 residues. The CDR3: CASSLGTGQFSNEKLFF. The CDR3 DNA sequence: TGCGCCAGCAGCTTGGGGACAGGGCAGTTTTCTAATGAAAAACTGTTTTTT.

The chain employs TRBV4-1 and TRBJ1-1; D is undetermined. Germline V gene lookup returns CDR1 MGHRA and CDR2 YSYEKL. CDR3 size: 15 residues. Deletions cut 4 bases from V and 3 bases from J, with 15 bases between. CDR3 sequence reads: CASSLAGSKDTEAFF. CDR3 coding DNA: TGCGCCAGCAGCCTCGCCGGGTCTAAGGACACTGAAGCTTTCTTT.

This clonotype has more than one count but fewer than ten. The chain has TRBV5-1 and TRBJ2-3; the D is unclear. Per germline, CDR1 SGHRS and CDR2 YFSETQ. Trimming stripped 4 bases from V and 2 bases from J, with 8 bases between. The CDR3 runs 13 residues. CDR3 amino acids: CASSVHDTDTQYF. DNA for the CDR3: TGCGCCAGCAGCGTACACGACACAGATACGCAGTATTTT.

The chain employs TRBV5-1 and TRBJ2-3; 9 bases fit TRBD2. The CDR3 length is 16 residues. V was clipped by 7 bases and J by 1 base; unmatched bases: 10. In germline, CDR1 is SGHRS, CDR2 YFSETQ. Here the CDR3 reads CASGSAGGPGTDTQYF. CDR3 bases: TGCGCCAGCGGCTCGGCGGGAGGGCCTGGCACAGATACGCAGTATTTT.

This sequence joins TRBV12-3 or TRBV12-4 and TRBJ2-5; no reliable D call. The V end was cut by 6 bases, the J end by 1 base, with 12 bases between. The CDR3 contains 14 residues. CDR3 sequence reads: CASSPTKVQETQYF. As DNA, the CDR3 is TGTGCCAGCAGCCCGACCAAAGTCCAAGAGACCCAGTACTTC.

The table lists this clonotype with many counts. V gene TRBV6-5 combines with J gene TRBJ2-5; D gene ambiguous. CDR3 length: 15 amino acids. The ends were cut back, 7 bases at V and 3 bases at J, with 18 bases in the middle. Germline CDR1 MNHEY, CDR2 SVGAGI. The CDR3 coding sequence is TGTGCCAGCACTACCTATGAGACCTCAAAAGAGACCCAGTACTTC. Its protein product is CASTTYETSKETQYF.

The chain uses TRBV6-1 and TRBJ1-1; D is uncertain. V was cut by 4 bases and J by 0 bases, with 3 bases left in between. In germline, CDR1 is MNHNS, CDR2 SASEGT. The CDR3 totals 12 residues. The CDR3 region has the DNA TGTGCCAGCAGTGGGGTGAACACTGAAGCTTTCTTT. Residues: CASSGVNTEAFF.

This clonotype has just a few counts. The V and J genes are TRBV12-3 or TRBV12-4 and TRBJ2-1; D gene unclear. The V end was cut by 11 bases, the J end by 1 base, with 12 bases between. The CDR3 totals 13 residues. The CDR3 protein is CASSTTSYNEQFF. The CDR3 region has the DNA TGTGCCTCCTCGACGACTTCCTACAATGAGCAGTTCTTC.